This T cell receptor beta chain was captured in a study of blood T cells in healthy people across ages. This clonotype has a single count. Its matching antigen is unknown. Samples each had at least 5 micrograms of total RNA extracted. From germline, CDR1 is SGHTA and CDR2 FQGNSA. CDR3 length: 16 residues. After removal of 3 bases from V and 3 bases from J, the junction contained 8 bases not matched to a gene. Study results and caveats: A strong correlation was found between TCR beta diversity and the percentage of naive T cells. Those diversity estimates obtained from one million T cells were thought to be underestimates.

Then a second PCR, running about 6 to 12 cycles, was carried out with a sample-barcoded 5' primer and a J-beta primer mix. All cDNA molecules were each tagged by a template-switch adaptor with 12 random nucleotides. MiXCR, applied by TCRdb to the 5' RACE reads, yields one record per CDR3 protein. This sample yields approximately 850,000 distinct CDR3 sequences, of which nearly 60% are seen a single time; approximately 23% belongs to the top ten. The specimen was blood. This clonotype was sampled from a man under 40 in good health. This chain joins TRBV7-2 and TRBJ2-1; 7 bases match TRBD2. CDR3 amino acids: CASSFSAGDLYNEQFF. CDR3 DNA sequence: TGTGCCAGCAGCTTCTCCGCGGGGGACCTCTACAATGAGCAGTTCTTC.